What follows is one T cell receptor beta chain and its context. This clonotype was seen only a few times. This clone's antigen is unknown. No base quality values were provided; no much bigger clone lies one nucleotide off. The donors were 40 or so Caucasian individuals from Russia, aged roughly 6 to 90 years, who were systemically healthy. About 10 milliliters of peripheral blood were collected from each donor into EDTA-treated Vacutainer tubes. PBMCs were isolated by Ficoll-Paque density-gradient centrifugation, with at least 7 million obtained per sample. Total RNA was extracted from PBMCs with Trizol reagent, with at least 5.5 micrograms obtained per sample. For every donor, an aliquot of PBMCs went through flow cytometry to measure the percentages of naive CD45RAhigh/CD27high T cells. The library was produced with 5' RACE. This sample was sequenced with an Illumina HiSeq 2500. A second PCR of roughly 7 to 12 cycles was run with a J-beta primer mix and a sample-barcoded 5' primer. A unique molecular identifier was introduced onto each TCR beta cDNA molecule by a template-switch 5' adaptor carrying 12 random nucleotides. Each sample yielded at least 2.5 million CDR3-containing paired-end reads. First-strand cDNA synthesis was performed from all RNA using the Mint cDNA synthesis kit, with priming by a TRBC-specific oligonucleotide. All cDNA was treated with uracil-DNA glycosylase and then went through a first 18-cycle PCR with the universal primers M1SS and BC2_uni_R. Per the authors' processing: Normalization of each sample was performed by random selection of 1 million high-quality reads, each carrying a distinct molecular identifier. Instead of being binned into consensus sequences, reads that shared molecular identifiers were thrown out. CDR3 identification, clonotype clustering and error correction used MiTCR with a Q25 quality threshold and the strictest error-elimination algorithm. A nonparametric unseen species model with Euler transformation was used to estimate lower-bound total TCR beta diversity. TCRdb redid the processing of the public reads, applying fastp at Q25 and MiXCR, and retained in-frame beta chains. A single entry per CDR3 protein holds the most common genes and DNA from its merged rows. The V and J calls come from TCRdb's annotation, not from the publication. Counted in this sample were more than 1,000,000 distinct CDR3 sequences; approximately 26% of them appeared once. The leading ten clones occupy 0.65% to 0.95% of the sample.

This specimen comes from a study of blood T cells in healthy people across ages (dated by TCRdb to between 2014 and 2016). In terms of the full investigation: In model experiments, template switching captured roughly one uniquely barcoded TCR beta cDNA molecule for every two T cells. Two additional independent replicas of 1 million unique cDNA reads from the same blood draw were analyzed for two donors (one aged 18 to 29 and one aged 80 or older). Donors were grouped into four age groups: young (average 16 years), middle-aged (about 40), aged (approximately 67) and long-lived (about 89). Using deep sequencing normalized with unique cDNA molecular identifiers, the study measured how TCR beta repertoire diversity changes with age. General conclusions and limits of the study: Observed TCR beta diversity per million T cells fell roughly linearly with age, and a significant reduction was already apparent by age approximately 40. The CMV infection status of donors was not known, potentially confounding age-related changes in expanded clonotypes. Compared with the aged group, more naive CD4+ T cells, fewer expanded clones and increased TCR diversity were shown by the long-lived group, suggesting age selection. Because profiling used bulk unsorted PBMCs, naive and antigen-experienced compartments could not be compared conclusively. Estimates of total diversity based on one million sequenced T cells were considered lower bounds and underestimates. A strong correlation was found between observed TCR beta diversity and the percentage of naive T cells measured by flow cytometry.

Counted from cysteine to phenylalanine, this CDR3 has 13 amino acids. Only CDR3 DNA remains: 39 bases, in frame from the first base. At the junction V is shortened by 8 bases and J by 11 bases, with 19 bases in between. CDR1 and CDR2 are drawn from the germline V gene: SNHLY, FYNNEI. This sample was also put to use in a study of T cells of mothers and their children. The other study reports the following: The donors were nine systemically healthy Caucasian individuals, made up of three mothers and their six children. cDNA synthesis consumed the entire amount of extracted RNA, loaded at about 1.5 ug RNA in each 15 ul reaction. In the second PCR, the M1S primer introduced both the sample barcodes and 2-4 random nucleotides. Each mother yielded over 8.5 million TCR beta CDR3 reads and each child roughly 3.1 million reads. In both related and unrelated pairs, thymic selection shapes the output of TCR recombination in a similar way, with inherited differences having only a minor effect. Normalized repertoire overlap was always slightly but never significantly higher in related than unrelated mother-child pairs. Persistent microchimeric T cell clones were not detected, at a sensitivity of about 100 clones per million clonotypes. To look for features that set related mother-child pairs apart from unrelated individuals, the researchers ran deep NGS to compare the TCR beta repertoires of mothers and children. Mothers averaged roughly 36 +/- 4 years of age and children averaged roughly 12 +/- 4 years. After adapters were ligated using NEBNext reagents, the libraries underwent 100+100 nt paired-end sequencing on an Illumina HiSeq 2000. To prevent cross-contamination, the mother and child libraries were prepared a month apart and were sequenced in separate runs. Between 500,000 and 2,000,000 distinct TCR beta clonotypes were identified per donor. Naive TCR beta clonotypes were estimated from low-frequency clonotypes matched to each donor's FACS-determined naive share, without sorting.

The clonotype was recovered from a girl aged 2-10 years in good health. Material for sequencing was blood. The chain joins TRBV2 to TRBJ2-1; the D segment cannot be called with confidence. The base sequence is TGTGCCAGCCTGGTCGGAGTAATGCCCAAGCAGTTCTTC. This gives the protein CASLVGVMPKQFF.